Here is one TCR beta chain with its context. What antigen it recognizes has not been identified. The record has no base qualities; no much larger clone is one base away. The donors were healthy, HIV-negative adults who had no recently reported acute infections or vaccinations. Every donor was a Caucasian adult residing in Nashville, Tennessee, USA. CD8 memory samples combined magnetically selected CD45RO+ cells with CCR7-negative CD45RA+ effector memory (TemRA) cells. Blood was collected by leukapheresis, and PBMCs were isolated by Ficoll-Histopaque density gradient centrifugation and then cryopreserved in liquid nitrogen vapor phase. Analytical flow cytometry was used to check the purity and quantity of each magnetically sorted T cell population. From each sorted fraction, genomic DNA was isolated and quantified by UV absorbance on a Nanodrop 2000c. The source of the sample is a study of shared clonotypes between healthy human individuals (dated by TCRdb to 2018 to 2020). About the investigation overall: The cohort included a few men and a couple of women between 18 and 49 years of age. For each donor, CD4 naive and CD4 memory were each run on three plates, CD8 naive on two plates, and CD8 memory on one plate. To estimate repertoire size and how much clonotypes are shared between individuals, the study performed deep sequencing of blood TCR repertoires from roughly five healthy adults. To increase sequencing depth and limit assay-specific biases, TCR repertoire library preparation and sequencing were carried out by different laboratories using diverse techniques. Between about 0.9 and 9 billion PBMCs per donor were obtained by leukapheresis.

TCR CDR3 regions were amplified from genomic DNA by multiplex PCR using the deep immunoSEQ assay. Genomic DNA extracted from each cell subset was distributed evenly over all wells of several immunoSEQ 96-well plates, and each plate served as one replicate. Each replicate PCR for sorted subsets received around 210 ng genomic DNA, equal to roughly 30,000 T cell genomes. The purified libraries were quantified using a Qubit 3.0 fluorometer, sized with a Bioanalyzer 2100, and then quantified again using the KAPA Library Quantification kit. Every immunoSEQ 96-well plate was sequenced on a dedicated single-read 150-cycle Illumina NextSeq 550 flow cell. The authors' analysis ran thus. The immunoSEQ output contained only junctional sequences without quality scores, so filtering could not match that applied to full-length reads. To assign V/J genes and CDR3, sequences were annotated using PyIR, a Python wrapper for IgBLAST v1.9, with IMGT germline references. Reads were removed for weak V/J assignments (E-value above 1e-6), missing CDR3, stop codons, out-of-frame junctions, or ambiguous translated residues. A V3J clonotype was defined by an identical inferred V gene, J gene, and CDR3 amino acid sequence. Percentage overlap between repertoires was computed as shared unique clonotypes divided by the size of the smaller repertoire. Richness of each repertoire was evaluated using RTK rarefaction, the Chao1 estimator, and Recon v2.1 estimates of unobserved clonotypes. For all TCRbeta clonotypes obtained by the gDNA method from several donors, generation probabilities were computed with OLGA. TCRdb re-hosts the immuneACCESS table, in-frame sequences only. Its copies lack some clones; in the studies checked, an unresolved V gene accounts for under half of them, and the cause for the rest is not known. V and J calls and clone size are given by that table; D and trimming were obtained from the DNA. Here the sample has around 300,000 clones; 80% to 90% occur a single time. The ten largest make up about 16% of the sample.

Deletion took 5 bases off V and 4 bases off J, with a span of 15 bases between the germline ends. For CDR1 and CDR2, the germline V gene (reference sequence) lists SEHNR and FQNEAQ. Including the terminal cysteine and phenylalanine, the CDR3 comprises 15 residues. Only the CDR3 DNA stays, 45 bases, in frame from base 1. General findings and caveats noted by the study authors: Estimated clonotype richness was generally larger for naive than for memory subsets. Incomplete sequencing was indicated by rarefaction of sorted-subset datasets, despite the large sequencing depth. Only blood was sampled, and tissue TCR repertoires likely differ from those in blood. Across a few donors, around 5% of naive CD4, roughly 3.5% of naive CD8, roughly 2.2% of memory CD4, and roughly 0.4% of memory CD8 clonotypes were shared. Because the study included a small number of donors, the genetic and exposure-history diversity represented was limited. Based on pairwise subsampling, the degree of clonotype sharing among donors was expected to be affected by sequencing depth. Clonotypes shared by all four sorted-subset donors showed higher generation probabilities than non-shared clonotypes.

This clonotype was sampled from a young man in good health. The sequence links TRBV7-9 to TRBJ2-1; the D match is possibly TRBD1 or TRBD2, with 5 bases aligned in each. Sequenced sample: memory CD8+ T cells sorted from blood. This specimen's cell subset or site label, per the study, means: CD45RO+ cells pooled with CCR7-negative TemRA cells. Here is the DNA: TGTGCCAGCAGCAAATCGGGACCCCCATACAATGAGCAGTTCTTC. It is translated as CASSKSGPPYNEQFF.